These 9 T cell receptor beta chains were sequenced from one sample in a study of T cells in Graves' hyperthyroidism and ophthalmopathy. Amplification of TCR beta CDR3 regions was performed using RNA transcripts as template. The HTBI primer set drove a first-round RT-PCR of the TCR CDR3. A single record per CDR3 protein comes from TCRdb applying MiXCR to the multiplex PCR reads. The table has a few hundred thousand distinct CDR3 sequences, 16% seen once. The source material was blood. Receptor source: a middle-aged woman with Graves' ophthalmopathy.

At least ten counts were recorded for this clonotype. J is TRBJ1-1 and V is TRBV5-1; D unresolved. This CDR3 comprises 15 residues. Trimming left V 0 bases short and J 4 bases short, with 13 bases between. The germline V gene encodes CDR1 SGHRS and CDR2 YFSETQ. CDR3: CASSLDGVLSTEAFF. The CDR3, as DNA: TGCGCCAGCAGCTTGGATGGAGTCCTTAGCACTGAAGCTTTCTTT.

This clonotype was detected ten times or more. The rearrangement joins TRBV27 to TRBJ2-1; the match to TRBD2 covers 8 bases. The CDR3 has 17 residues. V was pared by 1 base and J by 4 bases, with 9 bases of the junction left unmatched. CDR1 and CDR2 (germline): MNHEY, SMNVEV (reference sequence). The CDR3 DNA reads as TGTGCCAGCAGTTTATATTTTGCCGGGAGGGCTTACAATGAGCAGTTCTTC. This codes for CASSLYFAGRAYNEQFF.

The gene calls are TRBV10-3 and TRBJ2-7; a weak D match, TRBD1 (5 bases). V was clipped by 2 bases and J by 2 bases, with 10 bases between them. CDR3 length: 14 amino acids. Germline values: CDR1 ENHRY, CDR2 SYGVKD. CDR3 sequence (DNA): TGTGCCATCAGTGAGGGGGCCGGCCCCTACGAGCAGTACTTC. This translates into CAISEGAGPYEQYF.

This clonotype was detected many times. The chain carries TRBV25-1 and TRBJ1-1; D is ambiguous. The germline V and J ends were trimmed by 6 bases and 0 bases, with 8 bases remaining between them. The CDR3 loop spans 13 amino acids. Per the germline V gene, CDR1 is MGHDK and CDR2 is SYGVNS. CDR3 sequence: CASSRPLNTEAFF. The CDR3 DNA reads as TGTGCCAGCAGCCGCCCCTTGAACACTGAAGCTTTCTTT.

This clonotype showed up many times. The CDR3 bases are TGTGCCAGCAGCTTGTGGCAGGGAAACACCGGGGAGCTGTTTTTT. Its protein is CASSLWQGNTGELFF. The chain employs TRBV5-8 and TRBJ2-2; a weak D match, TRBD1 (5 bases). CDR1 and CDR2 (germline): SGHTS, YDEGEE. The V and J ends lost 1 base and 2 bases respectively, with 9 bases between them. The CDR3 sequence is 15 residues long.

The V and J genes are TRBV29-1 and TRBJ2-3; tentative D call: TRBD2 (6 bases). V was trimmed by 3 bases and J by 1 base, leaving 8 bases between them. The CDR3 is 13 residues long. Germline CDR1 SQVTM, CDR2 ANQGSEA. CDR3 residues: CSVESSGTDTQYF. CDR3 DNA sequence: TGCAGCGTTGAGTCTAGCGGCACAGATACGCAGTATTTT.

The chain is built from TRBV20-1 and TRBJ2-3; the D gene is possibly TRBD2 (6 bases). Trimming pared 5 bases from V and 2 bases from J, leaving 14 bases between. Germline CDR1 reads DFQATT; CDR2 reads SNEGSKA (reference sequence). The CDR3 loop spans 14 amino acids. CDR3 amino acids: CSAGLGGNTDTQYF. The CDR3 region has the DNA TGCAGTGCTGGTCTGGGCGGGAACACAGATACGCAGTATTTT.

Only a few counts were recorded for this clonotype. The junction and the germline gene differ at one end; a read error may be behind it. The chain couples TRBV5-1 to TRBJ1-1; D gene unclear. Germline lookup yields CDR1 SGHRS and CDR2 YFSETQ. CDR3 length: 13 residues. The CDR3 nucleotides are TGCGCCAGCTGCTTTCAGGAGAACACTGAAGCTTTCTTT. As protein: CASCFQENTEAFF.

In DNA, the CDR3 is TGTGCCAGCAGTGATTGGACAGGCCAAGAGACCCAGTACTTC. Translating gives CASSDWTGQETQYF. The chain is built from TRBV2 and TRBJ2-5; 7 nucleotides agree with TRBD1. Germline assignment: CDR1 SNHLY and CDR2 FYNNEI. CDR3 length: 14 amino acids. The V segment lost 3 bases and the J segment 1 base; nucleotides outside the gene matches: 2.